Included here is one TCR beta chain sequence, with context. What it binds is unknown. Primers: 60 Vbeta forward and 13 Jbeta reverse. The data were produced by immunoSEQ multiplex PCR, yet TCRdb's version contains in-frame clones alone and is incomplete. The sample carries approximately 110,000 clones, around 70% recorded once. This specimen comes from a study of cytomegalovirus exposure and HLA in healthy donors. Points from the study as a whole: Later genetic work tied a missense DCLRE1C variant to beta-chain V and J trimming.

The sequencing input was PBMCs. This TCR was sampled from a man aged 40-49 years in good health and CMV-seronegative.

The CDR3 is CASSLGLKYEQYF. The CDR3 DNA reads as TGTGCCAGCAGCCTTGGACTGAAATACGAGCAGTACTTC. This rearrangement joins TRBV7-9 to TRBJ2-7, with a possible D match to TRBD2 (5 bases). Looked up from germline, CDR1 is SEHNR and CDR2 is FQNEAQ (reference sequence). Trimming removed 5 bases from V and 4 bases from J, with 12 bases in between. The CDR3 loop spans 13 amino acids.